These 8 T cell receptor beta chains share one sample of origin, sequenced in a study of cytotoxic CD8 clonotypes in ibrutinib-treated CLL. Repertoires were generated with immunoSEQ multiplex PCR, while TCRdb's copy carries only in-frame clones and drops some. Found here are 150,000 or so clones, 80% to 90% of them singletons; the top ten hold roughly 1.9%. The sample here was PBMCs, taken after 24 months of ibrutinib treatment. The receptors shown here come from a human donor with chronic lymphocytic leukemia.

The J gene is TRBJ2-7, the V gene TRBV10-3, with D uncertain. The CDR3 has 12 amino acids. Trimming shortened V by 3 bases and J by 6 bases, and 9 bases separated the two germline ends. Germline lookup yields CDR1 ENHRY and CDR2 SYGVKD. The CDR3 coding sequence is TGTGCCATCAGTGAAACGGCCAGCGAGCAGTACTTC. Translation: CAISETASEQYF.

This chain connects TRBV28 to TRBJ1-5; TRBD1 aligns across 8 bases. The CDR3 covers 15 residues. Germline CDR1 and CDR2: MDHEN and SYDVKM. V trimming: 5 bases; J trimming: 3 bases; junction bases outside the gene matches: 6. The DNA for the CDR3 is TGTGCCAGCAGTACGACAGGGGTTTCCAATCAGCCCCAGCATTTT. Encoded protein: CASSTTGVSNQPQHF. Full variable domain (remainder filled in from reference TRBV28 and TRBJ1-5): DVKVTQSSRYLVKRTGEKVFLECVQDMDHENMFWYRQDPGLGLRLIYFSYDVKMKEKGDIPEGYSVSREKKERFSLILESASTNQTSMYLCASSTTGVSNQPQHFGDGTRLSIL.

The chain uses TRBV19 and TRBJ1-3; 7 bases match TRBD1. The junction had 8 bases not matched to a gene; V was cut back by 3 bases and J by 0 bases. The CDR3 runs to 17 residues. Looked up from germline, CDR1 is LNHDA and CDR2 is SQIVND (reference sequence). CDR3 DNA sequence: TGTGCCAGTAGTATGGGGGACAGACGAATCTCTGGAAACACCATATATTTT. Residues: CASSMGDRRISGNTIYF.

The gene calls are TRBV30 and TRBJ1-2; D is possibly TRBD1 (6 bases). The CDR3 is made up of 15 amino acids. Trimming shortened V by 1 base and J by 2 bases, and 14 bases separated the two germline ends. CDR1 is GTSNPN, CDR2 SVGIG, per germline (reference sequence). CDR3 in amino acids: CAWSDGQPKNYGYTF. The CDR3 bases are TGTGCCTGGAGTGACGGACAGCCTAAGAACTATGGCTACACCTTC.

Here the CDR3 reads CASSIKGDKVAFF. DNA for the CDR3: TGTGCCAGTAGTATAAAGGGAGACAAGGTAGCTTTCTTT. The V call is TRBV19, the J call TRBJ1-1; D is undetermined. Germline V lookup: CDR1 LNHDA, CDR2 SQIVND (reference sequence). The V end was cut by 2 bases, the J end by 10 bases, with 14 bases between. The CDR3 sequence is 13 residues long.

The gene calls are TRBV7-2 and TRBJ1-5, with D uncertain. The germline gives CDR1 SGHTA, CDR2 FQGNSA. The CDR3 has 13 residues. The V end was cut by 2 bases, the J end by 7 bases, with 9 bases between. The CDR3 loop is CASSLIFGQPQHF. The CDR3 DNA is TGTGCCAGCAGCTTAATCTTCGGGCAGCCCCAGCATTTT.

The chain is built from TRBV10-3 and TRBJ1-2, with D uncertain. Germline loops: CDR1 ENHRY, CDR2 SYGVKD. There are 12 residues in the CDR3. V lost 6 bases and J lost 1, with 6 bases in between. In nucleotides, the CDR3 is TGTGCCATCAGGGACGGTAACTATGGCTACACCTTC. This gives the protein CAIRDGNYGYTF.

This clone was seen only a few times. The genes are TRBV6-8 and TRBJ2-2; D gene ambiguous. V was clipped by 10 bases and J by 1 base, with 4 bases between them. This CDR3 contains 11 residues. From germline, CDR1 is MNHGY and CDR2 SAAAGT. The CDR3 sequence is CAKGNTGELFF. DNA for the CDR3: TGTGCCAAAGGGAACACCGGGGAGCTGTTTTTT.